Listed here are 18 T cell receptor beta chains from one sample, sequenced in a study of post-analysis software for immune sequencing data. For these TCRs, the target antigens are not known. Findings and limits, study-wide: Patients had higher frequencies than controls of five TRBV segments, including TRBV5-6, TRBV5-1 and TRBV20-1.

TCR beta libraries were prepared from cDNA with unique molecular identifiers. One entry per CDR3 protein results from TCRdb running MiXCR on the PCR reads. This table has 250,000 to 300,000 distinct CDR3 sequences, less than 40% appearing once. Sequenced material: blood. These receptors all stem from a girl aged 5-17 years with multiple sclerosis.

The genes are TRBV20-1 and TRBJ2-2, with 9 nucleotides matching TRBD1. V dropped 0 bases and J dropped 4; count of bases not matched to a gene: 9. Germline-derived CDR1 and CDR2 are DFQATT and SNEGSKA (reference sequence). CDR3 length equals 17 residues. This chain's CDR3 is CSARDLDRGYGTGELFF. CDR3 sequence (DNA): TGCAGTGCTAGAGATCTGGACAGGGGTTATGGCACCGGGGAGCTGTTTTTT.

Comments on this clonotype: Germline is not matched at one junction end, which may reflect a read error. V and J are TRBV7-9 and TRBJ1-2; 8 bases map to TRBD1. CDR3 length equals 19 residues. Germline assignment: CDR1 SEHNR and CDR2 FQNEAQ (reference sequence). The chain's CDR3 is CVSSLGGTGRTPTNYGYTF. The CDR3 DNA follows: TGTGTCAGCAGCTTAGGGGGGACAGGCCGGACTCCAACCAATTATGGTTACACCTTC.

The CDR3 region has the DNA TGTGCCAGCAGCTTAGCGAGCGGCCCCCGTTGGGAGCAGTTCTTC. This codes for CASSLASGPRWEQFF. The rearrangement uses TRBV7-8 and TRBJ2-1, with D perhaps matching TRBD2 (5 bases). CDR1 is SGHVS and CDR2 is FQNEAQ in the germline V gene. This CDR3 spans 15 amino acids. V lost 0 bases and J lost 10, with 16 bases in between. The variable domain in full, with the rest retrieved from reference TRBV7-8 and TRBJ2-1, is GAGVSQSPRYKVAKRGQDVALRCDPISGHVSLFWYQQALGQGPEFLTYFQNEAQLDKSGLPSDRFFAERPEGSVSTLKIQRTQQEDSAVYLCASSLASGPRWEQFFGPGTRLTVL.

Turning to this clonotype: A clone one base away is much larger, so this may be a read error. The rearrangement uses TRBV5-1 and TRBJ1-2; TRBD1 aligns across 9 bases. The CDR3 loop spans 13 amino acids. Germline CDR1 and CDR2: SGHRS and YFSETQ. V lost 3 bases, J lost 6 bases, and 3 bases stayed unmatched. CDR3 in amino acids: CASSSTGGDGYTF. DNA for the CDR3: TGCGCCAGCAGCTCGACAGGGGGGGATGGCTACACCTTC.

Comments on this clonotype: A much larger clone lies one base from this, so it may be a read error. V and J are TRBV29-1 and TRBJ2-6, with D perhaps matching TRBD1 (5 bases). The CDR3 has 14 residues. CDR1 is SQVTM, CDR2 ANQGSEA, per germline. The CDR3: CSAKASSGADVLTF. DNA of the CDR3: TGCAGCGCTAAAGCCTCCTCTGGGGCCGACGTCCTGACTTTC.

This clonotype was found a few times. The V and J genes are TRBV7-9 and TRBJ2-3; a possible D gene is TRBD2 (5 bases). Trimming took 1 base from V and 4 from J, leaving 9 bases between them. Germline CDR1 is SEHNR and CDR2 is FQNEAQ (reference sequence). The CDR3 loop spans 14 amino acids. This CDR3 is CASSLGDSADTQYF. In nucleotides, the CDR3 is TGTGCCAGCAGCTTAGGAGATAGCGCAGATACGCAGTATTTT.

This clonotype was seen ten or more times. The rearrangement uses TRBV20-1 and TRBJ2-3; TRBD2 matches 11 bases. V shed 5 bases and J 0 bases; nucleotides not matched to a gene: 4. The CDR3 has 15 amino acids. Germline CDR1 DFQATT, CDR2 SNEGSKA (reference sequence). DNA of the CDR3: TGCAGTGCTTTCCGGACTAGCGGGAGCACAGATACGCAGTATTTT. Encoded protein: CSAFRTSGSTDTQYF.

The sample holds a few counts of this clonotype. A much more abundant neighbour one base away suggests this may be a read error. This chain connects TRBV29-1 to TRBJ2-1; 8 bases map to TRBD2. Judging by the DNA end, TRBJ2-7 fits better; the J call may be wrong. The CDR3 is 12 amino acids. The germline V gene has CDR1 SQVTM and CDR2 ANQGSEA. The CDR3 protein is CSVDWTSNEQYF. CDR3 DNA: TGCAGCGTTGACTGGACTAGCAATGAGCAGTACTTC.

Comment on this clonotype: Given a much more abundant clone one base away, this may be a read error. V is TRBV20-1 and J is TRBJ2-4; 10 bases fit TRBD2. In germline, CDR1 is DFQATT, CDR2 SNEGSKA (reference sequence). The CDR3 runs 15 residues. In DNA, the CDR3 is TGCAGTGCTAGAGTCACTAGCGGGGAAAAAAACGTTCAGTACTTC. Translated, it gives CSARVTSGEKNVQYF.

This chain uses TRBV7-9 with TRBJ1-1; D is unresolved. There are 14 residues in the CDR3. Germline V gives CDR1 SEHNR, CDR2 FQNEAQ (reference sequence). V lost 2 bases to trimming and J lost 1 base, with 8 bases between them. CDR3 in amino acids: CASSLSQGNTEAFF. CDR3 nucleotide sequence: TGTGCCAGCAGCTTAAGTCAAGGGAACACTGAAGCTTTCTTT.

The chain links TRBV4-1 to TRBJ2-3, with 15 bases aligning to TRBD2. From germline, CDR1 is MGHRA and CDR2 YSYEKL. V lost 7 bases to trimming and J lost 4 bases; unmatched junction nucleotides: 12. CDR3 length equals 18 residues. CDR3 residues: CASTGLAGGITEPDTQYF. The DNA for the CDR3 is TGCGCCAGCACTGGACTAGCGGGGGGGATAACGGAGCCAGATACGCAGTATTTT.

This clonotype was found a few times. A read error may be the cause here, since a much bigger clone is one base away. The J gene is TRBJ2-5, the V gene TRBV27, with D tentatively TRBD1 (6 bases). This CDR3 comprises 13 residues. Trimming left V 3 bases short and J 7 bases short, with 12 bases between. Germline CDR1 MNHEY, CDR2 SMNVEV (reference sequence). Here the CDR3 reads CASSFDRRGTQYF. CDR3 nucleotides: TGTGCCAGCAGTTTTGACAGGCGAGGGACCCAGTACTTC.

As to this clonotype: A much more abundant neighbour one base away suggests this may be a read error. The chain carries TRBV25-1 and TRBJ2-2; no clear D gene. Trimming pared 11 bases from V and 3 bases from J, leaving 16 bases between. This CDR3 is built from 14 residues. Germline CDR1 MGHDK, CDR2 SYGVNS. CDR3 nucleotides: TGTGCCGCTACGACCGCGGCGGACACCGGGGAGCTGTTTTTT. This translates into CAATTAADTGELFF.

This clonotype appeared a few times. The chain employs TRBV11-3 and TRBJ2-6; D could derive from TRBD1 or TRBD2 (6 bases each). The CDR3 spans 15 residues. V was cut by 5 bases and J by 4 bases, with 12 bases left in between. Per the germline V gene, CDR1 is SGHNT and CDR2 is YENEEA. The CDR3 DNA reads TGTGCCAGCAGCCCGGGGGCGATAGGGGCCAACGTCCTGACTTTC. Its protein is CASSPGAIGANVLTF. Combining the CDR3 with reference TRBV11-3 and TRBJ2-6 gives the whole variable domain EAGVVQSPRYKIIEKKQPVAFWCNPISGHNTLYWYLQNLGQGPELLIRYENEEAVDDSQLPKDRFSAERLKGVDSTLKIQPAELGDSAVYLCASSPGAIGANVLTFGAGSRLTVL.

This clonotype was detected many times. This rearrangement joins TRBV2 to TRBJ1-2, with TRBD1 matching 7 bases. The CDR3 runs to 12 residues. Germline V gene lookup returns CDR1 SNHLY and CDR2 FYNNEI. V gave up 6 bases and J gave up 4 bases; unmatched junction bases: 2. The DNA of the CDR3 is TGTGCCAGCAGGGGGACAGCCTATGGCTACACCTTC. Translating gives CASRGTAYGYTF.

V and J are TRBV6-5 and TRBJ2-4; D is perhaps TRBD2 (5 bases). The CDR3 spans 17 residues. From germline, CDR1 is MNHEY and CDR2 SVGAGI. The V gene lost 0 bases and the J gene lost 16 bases, with 28 bases spanning the gap. CDR3 protein: CASSYSTPARGNSPLYF. Written as DNA, the CDR3 is TGTGCCAGCAGTTACTCGACCCCCGCTCGGGGAAATTCACCCCTCTACTTC.

To note about this clonotype: A much bigger clone sits one base away, suggesting this may be a read error. This chain uses TRBV9 with TRBJ2-5; 8 bases agree with TRBD2. The CDR3 runs 14 residues. CDR1 is SGDLS, CDR2 YYNGEE, per germline. CDR3 sequence: CAGSESGGGETQYF. CDR3 coding DNA: TGTGCCGGCAGTGAAAGCGGGGGAGGAGAGACCCAGTACTTC.

This clonotype has a handful of counts. A read error is possible here, since a much larger clone lies one base away. The chain uses TRBV9 and TRBJ2-1, with 7 positions matching TRBD2. Germline V gene lookup returns CDR1 SGDLS and CDR2 YYNGEE. This CDR3 has 16 residues. The CDR3 DNA reads as TGTGCCAACAGCGTAGGCGTCGTTGCGGGGGAGGATGAGCAGTTCTTC. Amino acid sequence: CANSVGVVAGEDEQFF. Full variable domain (outside the CDR3, taken from reference TRBV9 and TRBJ2-1): DSGVTQTPKHLITATGQRVTLRCSPRSGDLSVYWYQQSLDQGLQFLIQYYNGEERAKGNILERFSAQQFPDLHSELNLSSLELGDSALYFCANSVGVVAGEDEQFFGPGTRLTVL.